The 17 T cell receptor beta chains in this list originate from one sample, sequenced in a study of T cell responses to AZD1222 COVID-19 vaccine. Assay used: immunoSEQ multiplex PCR; TCRdb lists only in-frame clones, some missing. The table includes fewer than 150,000 clones, 80% to 95% detected once. Sample: peripheral blood, taken on day 0 of AZD1222 vaccination. The receptors were sampled from an adult in good health.

This chain uses TRBV27 with TRBJ2-1, with D perhaps TRBD1 (5 bases). The CDR3 runs 14 residues. The germline V gene encodes CDR1 MNHEY and CDR2 SMNVEV (reference sequence). V was shortened by 8 bases and J by 5 bases, with 16 bases between the two germline ends. The DNA for the CDR3 is TGTGCCAGCGCCTCTAAGGGGCTGCACAATGAGCAGTTCTTC. Protein sequence: CASASKGLHNEQFF.

V usage is TRBV7-3 and J usage is TRBJ2-1; 8 bases map to TRBD2. Germline values: CDR1 SGHTA, CDR2 FQGTGA. V dropped 1 base and J dropped 12; count of bases not matched to a gene: 5. The CDR3 is made up of 13 amino acids. CDR3 region: CASSLNGRARQFF. CDR3 DNA sequence: TGTGCCAGCAGCTTAAACGGGAGGGCCCGGCAGTTCTTC.

The J gene is TRBJ2-3, the V gene TRBV4-2; tentative D call: TRBD2 (5 bases). V lost 3 bases and J 3 bases, leaving 13 bases between the germline ends. The CDR3 is 15 residues long. Germline V gives CDR1 LGHNA, CDR2 YNFKEQ. The CDR3 here is CASSQTLVGTDTQYF. CDR3 nucleotide sequence: TGTGCCAGCAGCCAGACACTAGTAGGTACAGATACGCAGTATTTT.

This chain uses TRBV7-3 with TRBJ2-2; 7 positions match TRBD1. This CDR3 spans 15 amino acids. Germline V gene lookup returns CDR1 SGHTA and CDR2 FQGTGA. V dropped 6 bases and J dropped 4; count of bases not matched to a gene: 8. The DNA of the CDR3 is TGTGCCAGCAGGATACGACAGGGTCCCACCGGGGAGCTGTTTTTT. Translated, it gives CASRIRQGPTGELFF.

This clone is a singleton in its sample. The chain employs TRBV18 and TRBJ2-3, with TRBD2 identical over 13 bases. Unmatched junction bases numbered 5, after V lost 3 bases and J lost 5 bases. The CDR3 is 16 residues long. Per germline, CDR1 KGHSH and CDR2 LQKENI. CDR3: CASSPGTSGTRDTQYF. The CDR3, as DNA: TGTGCCAGCTCACCGGGGACTAGCGGGACCCGAGATACGCAGTATTTT.

The rearrangement links TRBV28 to TRBJ1-1; tentatively, D is TRBD1 (5 bases). Germline lookup yields CDR1 MDHEN and CDR2 SYDVKM. Trimming stripped 4 bases from V and 5 bases from J, with 17 bases between. The CDR3 is made up of 15 amino acids. CDR3 coding DNA: TGTGCCAGCAGTTCAGGGAAAGTAGGGAGGACTGAAGCTTTCTTT. It encodes CASSSGKVGRTEAFF.

This chain links TRBV19 with TRBJ1-5; unclear D gene. The V and J ends lost 5 bases and 0 bases respectively, with 11 bases between them. Germline CDR1 LNHDA, CDR2 SQIVND (reference sequence). The CDR3 has 15 amino acids. The chain's CDR3 is CASSSRNYSNQPQHF. The CDR3 DNA is TGTGCCAGTAGTTCCCGGAACTATAGCAATCAGCCCCAGCATTTT.

The chain is built from TRBV6-2 or TRBV6-3 and TRBJ2-1, with 9 nucleotides matching TRBD2. The V gene end was trimmed by 2 bases and the J gene end by 10 bases; junction bases not matched to a gene: 12. Germline V gene sequence: CDR1 MNHEY, CDR2 SVGEGT. The CDR3 extends over 16 amino acids. Written as DNA, the CDR3 is TGTGCCAGCAGTTACAGGGTAGCGGGAGTGGCGAGAGAGCAGTTCTTC. This gives the protein CASSYRVAGVAREQFF.

The rearrangement links TRBV30 to TRBJ1-2; TRBD1 matches at 8 bases. V trimming: 3 bases; J trimming: 2 bases; junction bases outside the gene matches: 5. Germline V gene lookup returns CDR1 GTSNPN and CDR2 SVGIG (reference sequence). This CDR3 is 14 amino acids long. This CDR3 reads CAWRGDRGNYGYTF. For the CDR3, the DNA is TGTGCCTGGAGAGGTGACAGGGGAAACTATGGCTACACCTTC.

This clone appeared a few times. The V call is TRBV10-1, the J call TRBJ1-2; D is perhaps TRBD1 (6 bases). Deletions cut 10 bases from V and 3 bases from J, with 21 bases between. Germline CDR1 reads WNHNN; CDR2 reads SYGVQD (reference sequence). The CDR3 length is 15 residues. CDR3 coding DNA: TGCGCCACCCCGTTCTGTGCAGGGGTTCACTATGGCTACACCTTC. Amino acid sequence: CATPFCAGVHYGYTF.

V usage is TRBV20-1 and J usage is TRBJ2-1; D is unresolved. CDR3 length: 11 amino acids. The V end was cut by 1 base, the J end by 9 bases, with 7 bases between. From germline, CDR1 is DFQATT and CDR2 SNEGSKA (reference sequence). The CDR3 DNA reads as TGCAGTGCTAGAGGGGCTGGTGAGCAGTTCTTC. This codes for CSARGAGEQFF.

The V gene is TRBV3-1 (or the pseudogene TRBV3-2), the J gene TRBJ1-3, with a weak D call TRBD1 (5 bases). With 0 bases removed from V and 2 bases from J, the gap between germline ends came to 8 bases. Germline CDR1 reads LGHDT; CDR2 reads YNNKEL (reference sequence). The CDR3 covers 15 residues. Here the CDR3 reads CASSQDSGPGNTIYF. In DNA, the CDR3 is TGTGCCAGCAGCCAAGATTCAGGGCCTGGAAACACCATATATTTT.

The rearrangement uses TRBV5-6 and TRBJ1-6; 11 bases fit TRBD1. This CDR3 is built from 14 residues. After removal of 2 bases from V and 9 bases from J, the junction contained 1 base not matched to a gene. The germline V gene has CDR1 SGHDT and CDR2 YYEEEE. In nucleotides, the CDR3 is TGTGCCAGCAGCTTTGGGACAGGGGGTTCACCCCTCCACTTT. Protein product: CASSFGTGGSPLHF. Filled out from reference TRBV5-6 and TRBJ1-6, the complete variable domain reads DAGVTQSPTHLIKTRGQQVTLRCSPKSGHDTVSWYQQALGQGPQFIFQYYEEEERQRGNFPDRFSGHQFPNYSSELNVNALLLGDSALYLCASSFGTGGSPLHFGNGTRLTVT.

A remark on this clone: Its ends do not fully match the called genes, so a read error is possible. The V and J genes are TRBV7-7 and TRBJ2-5; tentatively, D is TRBD2 (5 bases). Germline lookup yields CDR1 SSHAT and CDR2 FNYEAQ (reference sequence). This CDR3 is 14 amino acids long. DNA of the CDR3: TGTGCTAGCAGCTTAGCGAGTAGCGTGGAGACCCAGTACTTC. Encoded protein: CASSLASSVETQYF.

The chain has TRBV19 and TRBJ2-5; the D gene is possibly TRBD2 (5 bases). The CDR3 has 13 amino acids. Trimming took 3 bases from V and 7 from J, leaving 12 bases between them. From germline, CDR1 is LNHDA and CDR2 SQIVND (reference sequence). The CDR3 loop reads CASSILARGTQYF. In nucleotides, the CDR3 is TGTGCCAGTAGTATCCTAGCACGGGGGACCCAGTACTTC. Combining the CDR3 with reference TRBV19 and TRBJ2-5 gives the whole variable domain DGGITQSPKYLFRKEGQNVTLSCEQNLNHDAMYWYRQDPGQGLRLIYYSQIVNDFQKGDIAEGYSVSREKKESFPLTVTSAQKNPTAFYLCASSILARGTQYFGPGTRLLVL.

This clone was counted a few times. The chain couples TRBV5-4 to TRBJ1-1, with D perhaps TRBD1 (6 bases). Germline CDR1 is SGHNT and CDR2 is YYREEE (reference sequence). The V and J ends lost 3 bases and 0 bases respectively, with 12 bases between them. The CDR3 spans 15 residues. The CDR3 sequence is CASSWGTPMNTEAFF. The CDR3 DNA reads TGTGCCAGCAGCTGGGGGACACCCATGAACACTGAAGCTTTCTTT.

This chain connects TRBV19 to TRBJ1-1; 8 nucleotides agree with TRBD1. The germline CDR1 and CDR2 sequences are LNHDA and SQIVND (reference sequence). V was clipped by 5 bases and J by 6 bases; unmatched bases: 8. The CDR3 length is 14 residues. CDR3 in amino acids: CASSAGGITSEAFF. In DNA form, the CDR3 reads TGTGCCAGTAGTGCAGGGGGCATAACTTCTGAAGCTTTCTTT.